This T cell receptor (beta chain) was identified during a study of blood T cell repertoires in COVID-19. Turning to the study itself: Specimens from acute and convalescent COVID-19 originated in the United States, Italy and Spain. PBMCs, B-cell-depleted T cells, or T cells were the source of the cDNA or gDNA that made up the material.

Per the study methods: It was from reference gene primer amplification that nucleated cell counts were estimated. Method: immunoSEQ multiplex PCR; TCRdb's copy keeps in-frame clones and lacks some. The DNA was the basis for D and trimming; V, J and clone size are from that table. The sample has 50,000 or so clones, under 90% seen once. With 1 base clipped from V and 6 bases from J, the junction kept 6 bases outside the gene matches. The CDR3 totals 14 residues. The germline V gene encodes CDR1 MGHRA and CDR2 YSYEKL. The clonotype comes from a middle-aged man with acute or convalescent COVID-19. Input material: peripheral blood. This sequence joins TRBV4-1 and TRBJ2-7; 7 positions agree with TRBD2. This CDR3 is CASSQGPGRSEQYF. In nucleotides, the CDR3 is TGCGCCAGCAGCCAAGGTCCCGGGAGGAGCGAGCAGTACTTC.